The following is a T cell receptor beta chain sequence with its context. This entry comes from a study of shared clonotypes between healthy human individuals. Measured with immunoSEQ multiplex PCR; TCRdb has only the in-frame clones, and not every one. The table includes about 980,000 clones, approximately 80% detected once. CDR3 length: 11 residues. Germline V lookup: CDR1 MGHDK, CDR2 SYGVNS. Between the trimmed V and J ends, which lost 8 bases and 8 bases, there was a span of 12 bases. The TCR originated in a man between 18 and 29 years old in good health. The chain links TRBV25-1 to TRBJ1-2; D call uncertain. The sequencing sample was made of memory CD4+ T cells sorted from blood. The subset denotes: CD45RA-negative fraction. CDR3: CASSFGWGYTF. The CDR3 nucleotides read TGTGCCAGCTCCTTTGGGTGGGGCTACACCTTC.